This T cell receptor beta chain was found in a study of control samples from healthy donors and cancer patients. This table comes from immunoSEQ multiplex PCR, and its TCRdb copy is limited to in-frame clones, with some not included. Among 150,000 or so clones listed, 90% to 95% were seen once. Germline assignment: CDR1 SGHNT and CDR2 YYREEE (reference sequence). CDR3 length: 15 residues. The V end was cut by 0 bases, the J end by 0 bases, with 9 bases between. The chain uses TRBV5-4 and TRBJ1-1; D gene ambiguous. Sequenced: blood. The TCR was taken from a man aged 18 to 30 in good health. In DNA form, the CDR3 reads TGTGCCAGCAGCTTGGGGCAGTACATGAACACTGAAGCTTTCTTT. Translated, it gives CASSLGQYMNTEAFF.